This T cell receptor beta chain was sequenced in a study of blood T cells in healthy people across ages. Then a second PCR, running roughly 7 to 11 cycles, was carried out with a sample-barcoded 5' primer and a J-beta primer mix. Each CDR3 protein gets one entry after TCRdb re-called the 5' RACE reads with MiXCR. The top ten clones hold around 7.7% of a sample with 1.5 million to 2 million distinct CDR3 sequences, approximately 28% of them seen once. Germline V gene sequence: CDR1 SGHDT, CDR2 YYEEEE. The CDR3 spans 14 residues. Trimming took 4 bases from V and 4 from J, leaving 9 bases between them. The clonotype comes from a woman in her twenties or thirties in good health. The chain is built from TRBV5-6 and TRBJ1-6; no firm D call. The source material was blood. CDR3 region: CASSTALYNSPLHF. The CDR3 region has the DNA TGTGCCAGCAGCACGGCCCTGTATAATTCACCCCTCCACTTT. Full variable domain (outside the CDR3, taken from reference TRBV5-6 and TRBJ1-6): DAGVTQSPTHLIKTRGQQVTLRCSPKSGHDTVSWYQQALGQGPQFIFQYYEEEERQRGNFPDRFSGHQFPNYSSELNVNALLLGDSALYLCASSTALYNSPLHFGNGTRLTVT.